This is a list of T cell receptor beta chains from one sample in a study of blood T cells in healthy people across ages. TCRdb fed the 5' RACE reads into MiXCR, producing one record per CDR3 protein. The sample has about 1.7 million distinct CDR3 sequences, 28% seen once. Material: blood. The receptors shown here come from a woman aged 25 to 39 in good health. Each CDR3 is given without its conserved first and last residue. Size is stated for part of the rows, as once, few or many counts, or as a class when the clone is expanded.

v_call	cdr3_length	j_call	clone_size	cdr3_aa
TRBV6-5	13	TRBJ2-1	.	ASSYKTSGSNEQF
TRBV6-2/TRBV6-3	14	TRBJ2-4	.	ASSRLHGLAKNIQY
TRBV6-6	14	TRBJ2-6	many	ASSYADTSGANVLT
TRBV2	13	TRBJ2-1	few	ASSEYTSSYNEQF
TRBV5-1	12	TRBJ2-3	few	ASSLGSGSDTQY
TRBV20-1	13	TRBJ2-1	many	SARDTSGGPNEQF
TRBV7-9	13	TRBJ2-7	.	ASSLETGRDYEQY
TRBV7-3	12	TRBJ2-5	few	ASSLRGADETQY
TRBV10-3	14	.	.	AISESNREVKETQY
TRBV2	14	TRBJ2-1	few	ASRDLAGGAQNEQF
TRBV6-1	10	TRBJ2-7	.	ASRAGISEQD
TRBV15	13	TRBJ2-7	many	ATSREERGPYEQY
TRBV27	13	TRBJ2-3	.	ARLGGAGCTDTQY
TRBV7-2	14	TRBJ2-1	few	ASSFSPTGTSNEQF
TRBV12-3/TRBV12-4	13	TRBJ2-2	.	ASSFAQGSTGELF
TRBV20-1	15	TRBJ2-7	many	SAIVGLAGGPRAEQY
TRBV6-5	12	TRBJ1-2	few	ASIAPGGVSGYT
TRBV5-1	17	TRBJ2-1	few	ASSPTARVRDPSGGEQF
TRBV10-3	12	TRBJ2-4	many	AHSSAGAKNIQY
TRBV10-3	16	TRBJ2-6	few	AISSRQGPSSGANVLT
TRBV30	10	TRBJ1-2	.	AWSPRIDGYT
TRBV7-8	12	TRBJ2-1	.	ASSLREGSNEQF
TRBV19	13	TRBJ1-2	few	ASSSSGALSYGYT
TRBV10-3	10	TRBJ2-7	few	AIGDLRGEQY
TRBV24-1	13	TRBJ2-3	few	ATSDSGRNTDTQY
TRBV6-1	13	TRBJ2-7	few	ASSSRTSGKYEQY
TRBV5-1	11	TRBJ1-1	.	ASSLEGHTEAF
TRBV4-2	12	TRBJ1-2	.	ASSQVGPGNGYT
TRBV28	14	TRBJ2-2	few	ASSLSAGTNTGELF
TRBV2	15	TRBJ1-4	few	ASSEPSDRGVDEKLF
TRBV20-1	12	TRBJ1-5	.	SAKTGGTGQPQH
TRBV24-1	15	TRBJ2-6	many	ATSDPGLYSGANVLT
TRBV18	12	TRBJ2-7	few	ASSPPSADYEQY
TRBV12-3/TRBV12-4	8	TRBJ2-6	many	CSGANVLT
TRBV7-3	15	TRBJ2-3	few	ASSRRGGENSPDTQY
TRBV15	11	TRBJ1-4	many	ATSRAVNEKLF
TRBV18	11	TRBJ1-5	few	ASSPRRDQPQH
TRBV7-3	12	TRBJ2-1	many	ASALAGPDNEQF
TRBV12-5	12	TRBJ2-5	.	ASGLGQAQETQY
TRBV15	13	TRBJ2-1	.	TTSGPGQGAFEQF
TRBV7-9	12	TRBJ1-1	few	ASSPTEKSTEAF
TRBV13	14	TRBJ2-1	.	ASSLNQGAGSDEQF
TRBV20-1	11	TRBJ2-7	few	SPSGRAQGEQY
TRBV6-1	13	TRBJ2-1	few	ASWRLAGGYNEQF